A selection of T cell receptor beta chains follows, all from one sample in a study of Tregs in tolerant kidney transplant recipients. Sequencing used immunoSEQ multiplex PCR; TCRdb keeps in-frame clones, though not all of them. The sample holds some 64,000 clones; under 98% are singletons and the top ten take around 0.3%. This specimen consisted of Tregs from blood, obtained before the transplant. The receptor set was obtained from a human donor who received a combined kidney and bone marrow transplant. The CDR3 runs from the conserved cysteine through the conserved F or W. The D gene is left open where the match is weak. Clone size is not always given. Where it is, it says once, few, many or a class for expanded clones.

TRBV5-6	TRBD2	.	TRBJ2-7	TGTGCCAGCAGCATTAGCGGGCCCTCCTACGAGCAGTACTTC	CASSISGPSYEQYF
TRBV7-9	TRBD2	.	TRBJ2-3	TGTGCCAGCAGTACGGGACTAGCGGGAGTAACAGATACGCAGTATTTT	CASSTGLAGVTDTQYF
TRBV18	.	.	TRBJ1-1	TGTGCCAGCTCACCAGAACAGACGGGGATGAACACTGAAGCTTTCTTT	CASSPEQTGMNTEAFF
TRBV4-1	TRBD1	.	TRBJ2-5	TGCGCCAGCAGCGAAGTCAGGGGGCGACGACAGTACTTC	CASSEVRGRRQYF
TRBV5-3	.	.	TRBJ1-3	TGTGCCAGAAGCTTGATTACCAGGGTCCAAATCCTCTCTGGAAACACCATATATTTT	CARSLITRVQILSGNTIYF
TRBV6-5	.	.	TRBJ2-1	TGTGCCAGCAGTTCGCAGGGTAGGAAGTTCTTC	CASSSQGRKFF
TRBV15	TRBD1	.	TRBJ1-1	TGTGCCACCAGCAGAGAGGGGAGACAGGGGAAGGCTTTCTTT	CATSREGRQGKAFF
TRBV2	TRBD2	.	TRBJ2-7	TGTGCCAGCAGTGAAATATTGGCTAGCGGGGACTACGAGCAGTACTTC	CASSEILASGDYEQYF
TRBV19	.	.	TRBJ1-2	TGTGCCAGTAGCCCTGCGGGGGGTTCGCCGCTCTATGGCTACACCTTC	CASSPAGGSPLYGYTF
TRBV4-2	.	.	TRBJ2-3	TGTGCCAGCAGCCAAGGGGGGGTAGGGGCAGATACGCAGTATTTT	CASSQGGVGADTQYF
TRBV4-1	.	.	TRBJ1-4	TGCGCCAGCAGCCAGACACCACAGGTGGGAAAACTGTTTTTT	CASSQTPQVGKLFF
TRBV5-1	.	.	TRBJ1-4	TGCGCCAGCAGCTTTCTCGAGGCAACTAATGAAAAACTGTTTTTT	CASSFLEATNEKLFF
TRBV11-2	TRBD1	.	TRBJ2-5	TGTGCCAGCAGCGCGTCCGGGACAGGGGAAGAGACCCAGTACTTC	CASSASGTGEETQYF
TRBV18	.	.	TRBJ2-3	TGTGCCAGCTCACCACCGTGGGGGCGCGGTCCAGATACGCAGTATTTT	CASSPPWGRGPDTQYF
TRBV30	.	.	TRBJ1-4	TGTGCCTGGAGAACAGATGCTTATGAAAAACTGTTTTTT	CAWRTDAYEKLFF
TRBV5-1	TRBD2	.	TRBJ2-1	TGCGCCAGCAGCTCGGTAGCGGGCCTCTCCTACAATGAGCAGTTCTTC	CASSSVAGLSYNEQFF
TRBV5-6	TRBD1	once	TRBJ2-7	TGTGCCAGCAGCGTAACAGGGGTGCCATACGAGCAGTACTTC	CASSVTGVPYEQYF
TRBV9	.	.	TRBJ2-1	TGTGCCAGCAGCTTAGGGAGGAATGAGCAGTTCTTC	CASSLGRNEQFF
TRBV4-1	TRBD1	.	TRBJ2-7	TGCGCCAGCAGCCTGGACAGGGGGTTCTACGAGCAGTACTTC	CASSLDRGFYEQYF
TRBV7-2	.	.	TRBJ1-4	TGTGCCAGCAGCTCCCACCCTCGAACTGCAACTAATGAAAAACTGTTTTTT	CASSSHPRTATNEKLFF
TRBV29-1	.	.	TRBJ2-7	TGCAGCGTTGAACGGGGCTACGAGCAGTACTTC	CSVERGYEQYF
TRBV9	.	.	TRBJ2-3	TGTGCCAGCAGCGTAGGACAGGCGGATAGCACAGATACGCAGTATTTT	CASSVGQADSTDTQYF
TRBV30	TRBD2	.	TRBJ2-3	TGTGCCTGGACCCTACTAGCGGGGGGCACAGATACGCAGTATTTT	CAWTLLAGGTDTQYF
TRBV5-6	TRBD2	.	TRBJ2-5	TGTGCCAGCAGCACCAAACTAGCGGGGGTACAAGAGACCCAGTACTTC	CASSTKLAGVQETQYF
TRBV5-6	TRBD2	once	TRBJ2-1	TGTGCCAGCAGCCCTAGTACTAGCGGGCCTTACAATGAGCAGTTCTTC	CASSPSTSGPYNEQFF
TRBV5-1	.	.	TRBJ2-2	TGCGCCAGCACCCGGGACACCCCCTCTTACACCGGGGAGCTGTTTTTT	CASTRDTPSYTGELFF
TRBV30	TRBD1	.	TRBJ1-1	TGTGCCTGGAGTTCTGGGACAGGGGGTGAAGCTTTCTTT	CAWSSGTGGEAFF
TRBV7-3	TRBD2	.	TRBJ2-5	TGTGCCAGCAGGAGGACTAGCGGGAGCGGGGAGACCCAGTACTTC	CASRRTSGSGETQYF
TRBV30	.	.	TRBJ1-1	TGTGCCTGGAGTCGAGGGTTCCTCACTGAAGCTTTCTTT	CAWSRGFLTEAFF
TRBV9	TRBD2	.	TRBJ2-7	TGTGCCAGCAGCGTCCTAGCGGGGGGCAAGCAGTACTTC	CASSVLAGGKQYF
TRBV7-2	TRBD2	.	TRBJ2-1	TGTGCCAGCAGCTTTCCCCTGAGCGGGAGTAACTCCTACAATGAGCAGTTCTTC	CASSFPLSGSNSYNEQFF
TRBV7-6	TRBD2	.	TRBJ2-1	TGTGCCAGCAGCCCTGGACTAGCGGGAAGTGGTGAGCAGTTCTTC	CASSPGLAGSGEQFF
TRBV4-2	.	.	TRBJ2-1	TGTGCCAGCAGCCAAGGAAGGGGATCCTTAAATGAGCAGTTCTTC	CASSQGRGSLNEQFF
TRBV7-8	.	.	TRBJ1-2	TGTGCCAGCAGCTCGCGTGAGCCGGGCTATGGCTACACCTTC	CASSSREPGYGYTF
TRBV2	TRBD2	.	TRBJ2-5	TGTGCCAGCAGTGGAACCGGGACTAGCGGGTTCTTGAAGGAGACCCAGTACTTC	CASSGTGTSGFLKETQYF
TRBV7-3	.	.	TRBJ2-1	TGTGCCAGCAGCTCATCCCGGAGCTCCTACAATGAGCAGTTCTTC	CASSSSRSSYNEQFF
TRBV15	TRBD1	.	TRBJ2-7	TGTGCCACCAGCAGAGAGACGACAGGGGTTCTCAACGAGCAGTACTTC	CATSRETTGVLNEQYF
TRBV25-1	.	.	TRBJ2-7	TGTGCCAGCAGTGCTATTGGCTCCTACGAGCAGTACTTC	CASSAIGSYEQYF
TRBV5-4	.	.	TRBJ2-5	TGTGCCAGCAGCTTCCAGGGTGGGGAGACCCAGTACTTC	CASSFQGGETQYF
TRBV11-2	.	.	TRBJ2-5	TGTGCCAGCAGCTTAGGGGCAGTTCGTAGGGAGACCCAGTACTTC	CASSLGAVRRETQYF
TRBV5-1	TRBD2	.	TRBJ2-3	TGCGCCAGCAGAATTACAGCGGGGGACCCAGATACGCAGTATTTT	CASRITAGDPDTQYF
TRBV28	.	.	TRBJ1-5	TGTGCCAGCAGTTCGCTATCGGGGGGCAATCAGCCCCAGCATTTT	CASSSLSGGNQPQHF
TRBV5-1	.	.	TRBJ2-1	TGCGCCAGCAGCGAGGGAAATGTAGCCTACAATGAGCAGTTCTTC	CASSEGNVAYNEQFF
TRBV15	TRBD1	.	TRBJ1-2	TGTGCCACCAGCAGACTACCCGGGACAGCCTATGGCTACACCTTC	CATSRLPGTAYGYTF
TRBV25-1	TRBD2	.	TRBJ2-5	TGTGCCAGCAGTGAATTCAGAGCGGGAGGGCCGGGGAAGACCCAGTACTTC	CASSEFRAGGPGKTQYF
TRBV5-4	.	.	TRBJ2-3	TGTGCCAGCAGCTTGGGGCTAGCGAGAACAGATACGCAGTATTTT	CASSLGLARTDTQYF
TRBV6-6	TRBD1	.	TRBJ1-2	TGTGCCAGCAGTTCCCGGGACAGGGATTATGGCTACACCTTC	CASSSRDRDYGYTF
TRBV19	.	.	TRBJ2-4	TGTGCCAGTGGAAAGTTGGGAGTACTAGCCAAAAACATTCAGTACTTC	CASGKLGVLAKNIQYF